One sample yielded the 3 T cell receptor beta chains listed below, sequenced in a study of blood T cell repertoires in COVID-19 (TCRdb year 2020). The library was built by means of the immunoSEQ multiplex PCR assay. TCRdb's version of the immuneACCESS table is confined to in-frame rearrangements and falls short of the full clone set. An unresolved V gene accounts for under half of the shortfall where checked; the remainder is of unknown origin. The sample table holds about 110,000 clones, of which 80% to 90% were seen once. The top ten hold 4.6% of the sample. Sample: peripheral blood. Every receptor here comes from a woman aged 45-59 years with acute or convalescent COVID-19.

The sample holds one count of this clone. The chain has TRBV2 and TRBJ2-1, with D tentatively TRBD1 (5 bases). The length of the CDR3 is 14 residues. Trimming stripped 3 bases from V and 5 bases from J, with 11 bases between. Germline CDR1 is SNHLY and CDR2 is FYNNEI. This CDR3 reads CASSDLTVDNEQFF. CDR3 sequence (DNA): TGTGCCAGCAGTGACCTGACAGTCGACAATGAGCAGTTCTTC.

CDR3 loop: CASSEGPIAGLAYEQYF. DNA for the CDR3: TGTGCCAGCAGTGAAGGGCCAATAGCGGGGTTGGCCTACGAGCAGTACTTC. The chain links TRBV2 to TRBJ2-7; TRBD2 matches at 8 bases. V was clipped by 1 base and J by 2 bases; unmatched bases: 10. The length of the CDR3 is 17 residues. CDR1 and CDR2 (germline): SNHLY, FYNNEI.

The J gene is TRBJ2-2, the V gene TRBV4-1; 8 bases fit TRBD1. Germline V CDR1 and CDR2: MGHRA, YSYEKL. V was pared by 1 base and J by 6 bases, with 7 bases of the junction left unmatched. There are 16 residues in the CDR3. Here the CDR3 reads CASSQVGRGRPGELFF. As DNA, the CDR3 is TGCGCCAGCAGCCAAGTGGGCAGGGGGCGCCCCGGGGAGCTGTTTTTT.